The 6 T cell receptor beta chains below come from one sample, sequenced in a study of T-cell reconstitution after alpha-beta-depleted transplantation in children. A library of TCRbeta sequences, prepared with unique molecular identifiers, was generated. Each CDR3 protein gets one entry after TCRdb re-called the PCR reads with MiXCR. The table has fewer than 350,000 distinct CDR3 sequences, roughly a tenth seen once. The sample in question was PBMCs, obtained before TCRalphabeta/CD19-depleted stem cell transplant. All receptors derive from a boy under two years old with acute myeloid leukemia, due to receive a stem cell transplant.

This clonotype was seen a single time. A much bigger clone sits one base away, suggesting this may be a read error. The CDR3 sequence: CASRSTSDQETQYF. The CDR3 DNA sequence: TGCGCCAGCAGGAGCACTAGCGACCAAGAGACCCAGTACTTC. The chain has TRBV5-1 and TRBJ2-5; TRBD2 agrees at 7 bases. With V trimmed by 5 bases and J by 0 bases, 4 bases remained unmatched. Germline loops: CDR1 SGHRS, CDR2 YFSETQ. The CDR3 consists of 14 residues.

This clonotype has a count of ten or more. V gene TRBV7-9 combines with J gene TRBJ2-3, with no clear D. Germline CDR1 and CDR2: SEHNR and FQNEAQ (reference sequence). CDR3 length equals 15 residues. V gave up 1 base and J gave up 0 bases, with 8 bases separating them. The CDR3 loop reads CASSLGVVSTDTQYF. The DNA of the CDR3 is TGTGCCAGCAGCTTAGGAGTCGTAAGCACAGATACGCAGTATTTT.

This clonotype has a count of ten or more. CDR3 DNA: TGTGCCAGCAGTTACGGGGCGGGGGGGAGCACAGATACGCAGTATTTT. It specifies CASSYGAGGSTDTQYF. The chain employs TRBV6-5 and TRBJ2-3; 9 nucleotides match TRBD2. The CDR3 has 16 amino acids. Per the germline V gene, CDR1 is MNHEY and CDR2 is SVGAGI. With 2 bases clipped from V and 0 bases from J, the junction kept 3 bases outside the gene matches.

This clonotype was counted at least ten times. The V gene is TRBV11-3, the J gene TRBJ2-2; tentative D call: TRBD1 (5 bases). Germline V gene data show CDR1 as SGHNT and CDR2 as YENEEA. The ends were cut back, 4 bases at V and 4 bases at J, with 16 bases in the middle. The CDR3 loop spans 16 amino acids. CDR3 in amino acids: CASSSSVGQGTGELFF. CDR3 DNA: TGTGCCAGCAGCTCATCCGTGGGGCAGGGCACCGGGGAGCTGTTTTTT.

This clonotype was found a few times. The chain combines TRBV12-3 or TRBV12-4 with TRBJ2-7, with 10 bases that match TRBD1. The CDR3 consists of 13 residues. With V trimmed by 3 bases and J by 6 bases, 2 bases remained unmatched. This CDR3 is CASSLGQGSEQYF. Here the CDR3 DNA reads TGTGCCAGCAGTTTGGGACAGGGGAGCGAGCAGTACTTC.

This clonotype has a count of ten or more. V is TRBV5-1 and J is TRBJ2-7; no clear D. V lost 3 bases to trimming and J lost 0 bases, with 10 bases between them. There are 14 residues in the CDR3. The germline gives CDR1 SGHRS, CDR2 YFSETQ. CDR3 nucleotide sequence: TGCGCCAGCAGCTCATGGGTAAGCTCCTACGAGCAGTACTTC. Translating it yields CASSSWVSSYEQYF.